Listed below are T cell receptor beta chains from one sample, sequenced in a study of OX40 agonist ivuxolimab in advanced cancers. The table came from immunoSEQ multiplex PCR; TCRdb's copy has only in-frame clones and leaves some out. The table includes fewer than 55,000 clones, approximately 91% detected once. The sample was CD4+ or CD8+ T cells sorted from blood, taken in a trial of the OX40 agonist ivuxolimab. The origin of the receptors is an adult with an advanced solid tumor such as melanoma, head and neck, liver or kidney cancer. Both conserved end residues are part of each CDR3. A D gene is named only where the DNA matches it firmly. The listing skips clone size in some rows; elsewhere it reads once, few, many or a size class.

TRBD1	-	TRBJ2-2	TRBV27	TGTGCCAGCAGCTACTCCCCCGGGACAGGGCACGCAAAGCTGTTTTTT	CASSYSPGTGHAKLFF
TRBD1	-	TRBJ2-1	TRBV6-4	TGTGCCAGCAGTGACCCGGACAGGCGACCAACCAATGAGCAGTTCTTC	CASSDPDRRPTNEQFF
-	-	TRBJ1-4	TRBV7-9	TGTGCCAGCAGCCCAGAGGAGGGAGAGACTAATGAAAAACTGTTTTTT	CASSPEEGETNEKLFF
-	-	TRBJ2-6	TRBV4-1	TGCGCCAGCAGCCTCGCCGAGGGGAATGGGGCCAACGTCCTGACTTTC	CASSLAEGNGANVLTF
TRBD2	once	TRBJ2-5	TRBV23-1	TGCGCCAACAAGGGAGGGAAGACCCAGTACTTC	CANKGGKTQYF
TRBD1	-	TRBJ1-5	TRBV5-6	TGTGCCAGCAGCCTACAGGGGGCTGATCAGCCCCAGCATTTT	CASSLQGADQPQHF
-	-	TRBJ1-5	TRBV4-2	TGTGCCAGCAGCCAAGATGTCCGGGGGAGTCAGCCCCAGCATTTT	CASSQDVRGSQPQHF
TRBD1	-	TRBJ2-6	TRBV5-6	TGTGCCAGCAGCTTGTGGGGACAGGGGAGTGGGGCCAACGTCCTGACTTTC	CASSLWGQGSGANVLTF
-	-	TRBJ2-7	TRBV28	TGTGCCAGCAGTTTTCGGGAGTACGAGCAGTACTTC	CASSFREYEQYF
TRBD1	-	TRBJ2-7	TRBV29-1	TGCAGCGTCCGACAGGGCGCCCCCTACGAGCAGTACTTC	CSVRQGAPYEQYF
TRBD1	-	TRBJ2-2	TRBV18	TGTGCCAGCTCACCACCACCGGGACAGGGGGCGCTTGGCACCGGGGAGCTGTTTTTT	CASSPPPGQGALGTGELFF
TRBD1	-	TRBJ1-1	TRBV4-1	TGCGCCAGCAGCACCCATACAGGGGACACTGAAGCTTTCTTT	CASSTHTGDTEAFF
-	-	TRBJ2-3	TRBV27	TGTGCCAGCAGTTTAATCGGTGATACGCAGTATTTT	CASSLIGDTQYF
TRBD2	-	TRBJ2-5	TRBV4-2	TGTGCCAGCAGCCAAGTACTAGCGGGGGAGGAGACCCAGTACTTC	CASSQVLAGEETQYF
-	-	TRBJ1-1	TRBV30	TGTGCCTGGAGTGTACCATTGGGGGGCGCACGGATGAACACTGAAGCTTTCTTT	CAWSVPLGGARMNTEAFF
TRBD1	-	TRBJ1-1	TRBV5-1	TGCGCCAGCAGCCAGGGGGGACCCTTCTCTGGAGCTTTCTTT	CASSQGGPFSGAFF
-	-	TRBJ2-7	TRBV4-2	TGTGCCAGCAGCCAAGACGAAGACGAGCAGTACTTC	CASSQDEDEQYF
-	once	TRBJ2-7	TRBV2	TGTGCCAGCAGTGAAGCCCCTGGGCCCGAGCAGTACTTC	CASSEAPGPEQYF
-	-	TRBJ1-2	TRBV10-3	TGTGCCATCAGTGATGCTGGGGCCTCTCCTTATGGCTACACCTTC	CAISDAGASPYGYTF
-	few	TRBJ2-1	TRBV9	TGTGCCAGCAGCGTTGGATACGGCGTCGATGAGCAGTTCTTC	CASSVGYGVDEQFF
TRBD2	-	TRBJ2-1	TRBV29-1	TGCAGCGCTGGGACTAGCGGGTACAATGAGCAGTTCTTC	CSAGTSGYNEQFF
-	few	TRBJ2-7	TRBV7-8	TGTGCCAGCAGCAACAGGGAGGAGCAGTACTTC	CASSNREEQYF
-	-	TRBJ2-1	TRBV27	TGTGCCAGCAGTTTACGGGGCCTAGCCGGCGTTGATGAGCAGTTCTTC	CASSLRGLAGVDEQFF
TRBD2	-	TRBJ2-3	TRBV5-8	TGTGCCAGCAGCGCGGGACTAGCGGGGGGGACAGATACGCAGTATTTT	CASSAGLAGGTDTQYF
-	-	TRBJ2-7	TRBV5-4	TGTGCCAGCAGCTTGTCGGGACCGGGGGATGACGAGCAGTACTTC	CASSLSGPGDDEQYF
-	-	TRBJ2-1	TRBV6-4	TGTGCCAGCAACCCCCTAGGGTTTGTCCCCGATGAGCAGTTCTTC	CASNPLGFVPDEQFF
-	once	TRBJ1-1	TRBV5-6	TGTGCCAGCAGTCTGACAGCCACTATGAACACTGAAGCTTTCTTT	CASSLTATMNTEAFF
-	-	TRBJ2-1	TRBV29-1	TGCAGCGTTGAAGCGGGGGAGTACAATGAGCAGTTCTTC	CSVEAGEYNEQFF
TRBD2	-	TRBJ2-2	TRBV19	TGTGCCAGTAGTATAGTGGGAGGGGTAACCGGGGAGCTGTTTTTT	CASSIVGGVTGELFF
-	few	TRBJ2-3	TRBV19	TGTGCCAGTAGTATGGAACAGGGAGTCACAGATACGCAGTATTTT	CASSMEQGVTDTQYF
TRBD1	-	TRBJ1-2	TRBV6-5	TGTGCCAGCAGTCCGACCGGGACAGGGACCTATGGCTACACCTTC	CASSPTGTGTYGYTF
-	few	TRBJ1-1	TRBV19	TGTGCCAGTAGTATAGATGGGGAGGGGACTGAAGCTTTCTTT	CASSIDGEGTEAFF
-	-	TRBJ1-2	TRBV10-3	TGTGCCATCAGTGAGTCGAGGGGCTACACCTTC	CAISESRGYTF
TRBD1	few	TRBJ1-2	TRBV28	TGTGCCAGCAGTCCCATAGACAGGGAGGCCTATGGCTACACCTTC	CASSPIDREAYGYTF
-	-	TRBJ1-2	TRBV27	TGTGCCAGCAGTTTATCAGAAGGACCCTACTATGGCTACACCTTC	CASSLSEGPYYGYTF
-	-	TRBJ1-2	TRBV9	TGTGCCAGCAGCGTAGGAGACGGGGTTTCAAATGGCTACACCTTC	CASSVGDGVSNGYTF
-	-	TRBJ2-7	TRBV29-1	TGCAGGCCTAGGGGCAGGGTCAACGAGCAGTACTTC	CRPRGRVNEQYF
-	once	TRBJ2-5	TRBV19	TGTGCCAGTAGTATAGATCCAGAGGAGACCCAGTACTTC	CASSIDPEETQYF
-	-	TRBJ2-7	TRBV30	TGTGCCTGGAGATCCGCGGGGGCCGCTATCCCCGGCGAGCAGTACTTC	CAWRSAGAAIPGEQYF
-	-	TRBJ2-1	TRBV4-1	TGCGCTAGTCGGCCCACATCCTACAATGAGCAGTTCTTC	CASRPTSYNEQFF
-	-	TRBJ1-5	TRBV30	TGTGCCTGGAGTATACAGGGTAGGCAGCCCCAGCATTTT	CAWSIQGRQPQHF
-	-	TRBJ2-7	TRBV6-6	TGTGCCAGCAGTTACTCGATTCCGTGGCAGGGCGAGCAGTACTTC	CASSYSIPWQGEQYF
-	-	TRBJ1-2	TRBV2	TGTGCCAGCAGTGAAGCGGGACAAATAATTGGCTACACCTTC	CASSEAGQIIGYTF
-	-	TRBJ1-1	TRBV30	TGTGCCTGGAGTGGAGGGTCCACCTTTGAAGCTTTCTTT	CAWSGGSTFEAFF
TRBD2	-	TRBJ2-1	TRBV9	TGTGCCAGCAGCGTAGATGGGACTAGCGGTCTGTTCTTC	CASSVDGTSGLFF